This entry lists 31 T cell receptor beta chains sequenced from one sample in a study of cytomegalovirus exposure and HLA in healthy donors (dated by TCRdb to about 2017). Library method: the immunoSEQ multiplex PCR assay. For the multiplex PCR, a mixture combining 60 forward primers for TCR Vbeta segments and 13 reverse primers for TCR Jbeta segments was used. TCRdb limited this immuneACCESS table to in-frame rearrangements with V and J called. A share of clones is missing; checked studies link under half to unresolved V genes, and the rest is unexplained. In this sample the table shows under 200,000 clones, more than 60% of which occur a single time. The leading ten clones occupy around 4.9% of the sample. Sequencing was performed on PBMCs. These receptors were obtained from a male donor in good health and CMV-seronegative.

This clone was seen a handful of times. This rearrangement joins TRBV6-6 to TRBJ2-3; 11 nucleotides match TRBD2. The germline V gene has CDR1 MNHNY and CDR2 SVGAGI (reference sequence). The CDR3 is 13 amino acids. With V trimmed by 8 bases and J by 8 bases, 6 bases remained unmatched. The CDR3 coding sequence is TGTGCCAGCGGGACTAGCGGAGAGTCTACGCAGTATTTT. Protein: CASGTSGESTQYF.

V gene TRBV28 combines with J gene TRBJ1-2; possible D gene TRBD1, 5 bases. V was trimmed by 0 bases and J by 3 bases, leaving 11 bases between them. The CDR3 has 15 amino acids. Germline V gene data show CDR1 as MDHEN and CDR2 as SYDVKM. Written as DNA, the CDR3 is TGTGCCAGCAGTTTATGGGGAGCGGGGGACTATGGCTACACCTTC. Amino acids: CASSLWGAGDYGYTF.

V is TRBV11-2 and J is TRBJ1-5, with 10 bases that match TRBD1. This CDR3 is built from 16 residues. The germline V gene encodes CDR1 SGHAT and CDR2 FQNNGV. The V gene end was trimmed by 5 bases and the J gene end by 4 bases; junction bases not matched to a gene: 8. The DNA of the CDR3 is TGTGCCAGCAGCCGAACAAGGGGACAGGGGAATCAGCCCCAGCATTTT. Its translation: CASSRTRGQGNQPQHF.

The chain employs TRBV11-3 and TRBJ2-6, with a possible D match to TRBD2 (6 bases). V lost 5 bases and J 1 base, leaving 6 bases between the germline ends. Looked up from germline, CDR1 is SGHNT and CDR2 is YENEEA. The CDR3 consists of 14 residues. CDR3 loop: CASSGGSGANVLTF. CDR3 sequence (DNA): TGTGCCAGCAGCGGAGGGTCTGGGGCCAACGTCCTGACTTTC.

The chain couples TRBV25-1 to TRBJ1-3; 11 bases are shared with TRBD1. Germline V lookup: CDR1 MGHDK, CDR2 SYGVNS. J gave up 3 bases and V 3 bases, and 7 bases lay outside the gene matches. This CDR3 region has 17 residues. In DNA form, the CDR3 reads TGTGCCAGCAGTGACGGGACAGGGGGAGATCGTGGAAACACCATATATTTT. Translation gives CASSDGTGGDRGNTIYF.

The V and J genes are TRBV7-3 and TRBJ1-1; D gene ambiguous. The CDR3 totals 20 residues. The V gene's germline CDR1 is SGHTA and CDR2 FQGTGA. The ends were cut back, 1 base at V and 0 bases at J, with 24 bases in the middle. The CDR3 sequence: CASSLRPPGFNIVLNTEAFF. The DNA of the CDR3 is TGTGCCAGCAGCTTAAGGCCCCCGGGGTTCAACATTGTGCTGAACACTGAAGCTTTCTTT.

V gene TRBV5-1 combines with J gene TRBJ1-1, with TRBD1 matching over 7 bases. This CDR3 comprises 12 residues. The V and J ends lost 5 bases and 6 bases, in that order; junction bases with no gene match: 4. Germline V CDR1 and CDR2: SGHRS, YFSETQ. CDR3 in amino acids: CASSRQGAEAFF. CDR3 nucleotides: TGCGCCAGCAGTCGACAGGGAGCTGAAGCTTTCTTT.

CDR3 bases: TGTGCCACCCAGATAAGACAGCAAGAGACCCAGTACTTC. Protein: CATQIRQQETQYF. The chain recombines TRBV6-1 with TRBJ2-5; D is possibly TRBD1 (5 bases). V lost 10 bases to trimming and J lost 2 bases, with 14 bases between them. The CDR3 is made up of 13 amino acids. Looked up from germline, CDR1 is MNHNS and CDR2 is SASEGT.

The chain links TRBV6-1 to TRBJ1-2; TRBD1 might be the D (6 bases). Germline CDR1 reads MNHNS; CDR2 reads SASEGT. CDR3 length: 13 residues. Trimming cost V 6 bases and J 2 bases, with 10 bases left between them. CDR3 DNA sequence: TGTGCCAGCAGCAGGGGTTTAAACTATGGCTACACCTTC. Translating it yields CASSRGLNYGYTF.

This clone was seen only once. The genes are TRBV2 and TRBJ1-2, with D unclear. CDR1 and CDR2 (germline): SNHLY, FYNNEI. V was clipped by 4 bases and J by 4 bases, with 16 bases between them. This CDR3 region has 15 residues. The CDR3 here is CASSASRSLAYGYTF. The CDR3 region has the DNA TGTGCCAGCAGTGCCTCGAGGAGCCTAGCCTATGGCTACACCTTC.

This clone was counted between two and nine times. A junction end diverges from the germline sequence, so it may reflect a read error. The CDR3, as DNA: TGTGCTAGCAACCCCTTTTTCCCGGGACACCCAAAGATCCACGAGCAGTACTTC. The encoded protein is CASNPFFPGHPKIHEQYF. The rearrangement joins TRBV7-7 to TRBJ2-7; a weak D match, TRBD1 (6 bases). The CDR3 is 18 amino acids. Germline V lookup: CDR1 SSHAT, CDR2 FNYEAQ (reference sequence).

Comment on this clone: Additional DNA sequences in this sample encode the identical CDR3. The CDR3 bases are TGTGCCAGTAGTACAAGCGGGGGGCGCGGAGGAACAGCTTTCTTT. This encodes CASSTSGGRGGTAFF. This chain uses TRBV19 with TRBJ1-1; a weak D match, TRBD1 (6 bases). Germline loops: CDR1 LNHDA, CDR2 SQIVND (reference sequence). V lost 4 bases and J 10 bases, leaving 22 bases between the germline ends. CDR3 size: 15 residues.

This clone has more than one count but fewer than ten. The rearrangement uses TRBV6-1 and TRBJ2-1; 9 nucleotides align to TRBD2. Trimming cost V 5 bases and J 6 bases; bases outside gene matches: 11. The CDR3 contains 16 residues. Germline V CDR1 and CDR2: MNHNS, SASEGT. The CDR3 region is CASSQGSGGRGNEQFF. CDR3 sequence (DNA): TGTGCCAGCAGTCAAGGTAGCGGGGGACGAGGCAATGAGCAGTTCTTC.

The CDR3 DNA follows: TGTGCCAGCAGCCCCCCGTCGGCCAACGTCCTGACTTTC. Its translation is CASSPPSANVLTF. The rearrangement joins TRBV9 to TRBJ2-6; D ambiguous. Trimming stripped 4 bases from V and 6 bases from J, with 8 bases between. The CDR3 loop spans 13 amino acids. Looked up from germline, CDR1 is SGDLS and CDR2 is YYNGEE.

The J gene is TRBJ1-6, the V gene TRBV5-8; maybe TRBD1 (6 bases). CDR3 size: 15 residues. V was clipped by 6 bases and J by 1 base, with 11 bases between them. Germline CDR1 and CDR2: SGHTS and YDEGEE. The CDR3 loop reads CASTHGQSYNSPLHF. The CDR3, as DNA: TGTGCCAGCACCCACGGACAGTCCTATAATTCACCCCTCCACTTT.

The genes are TRBV30 and TRBJ2-7, with TRBD1 matching over 8 bases. The ends lost 2 bases at V and 5 bases at J; junction bases unmatched: 5. Germline values: CDR1 GTSNPN, CDR2 SVGIG (reference sequence). The CDR3 is made up of 13 amino acids. CDR3 protein: CAWSPGGFNEQYF. CDR3 DNA sequence: TGTGCCTGGAGTCCAGGGGGCTTCAACGAGCAGTACTTC.

This chain joins TRBV5-1 and TRBJ1-1; tentative D call: TRBD1 (6 bases). This CDR3 is built from 14 residues. Per germline, CDR1 SGHRS and CDR2 YFSETQ. V lost 4 bases and J 7 bases, leaving 17 bases between the germline ends. The CDR3 loop is CASSHLQGRGEAFF. The CDR3 DNA is TGCGCCAGCAGCCATTTACAGGGACGGGGTGAAGCTTTCTTT.

The genes are TRBV7-9 and TRBJ1-5; perhaps TRBD1 as D (5 bases). The germline CDR1 and CDR2 sequences are SEHNR and FQNEAQ (reference sequence). The CDR3 runs 14 residues. V was pared by 5 bases and J by 5 bases, with 13 bases between. CDR3: CASSRGQVYQPQHF. The CDR3 coding sequence is TGTGCCAGCAGCCGTGGACAAGTTTATCAGCCCCAGCATTTT.

A few counts support this clone. This chain links TRBV5-4 with TRBJ2-3; the match to TRBD2 covers 10 bases. CDR1 and CDR2 from the germline V gene are SGHNT and YYREEE (reference sequence). CDR3 length equals 15 residues. Trimming removed 4 bases from V and 4 bases from J; junction bases left unmatched: 6. DNA of the CDR3: TGTGCCAGCAGCCAAGAAGCGGGAGGGCCAGATACGCAGTATTTT. Its protein product is CASSQEAGGPDTQYF.

The chain links TRBV6-5 to TRBJ1-2, with no clear D. CDR3 length: 13 residues. V was trimmed by 1 base and J by 4 bases, leaving 7 bases between them. Germline-derived CDR1 and CDR2 are MNHEY and SVGAGI. For the CDR3, the DNA is TGTGCCAGCAGTTACTTGGCCAGCTATGGCTACACCTTC. Protein product: CASSYLASYGYTF.

The chain links TRBV7-9 to TRBJ2-1, with D maybe TRBD1 (5 bases). CDR3 length: 15 amino acids. Germline V lookup: CDR1 SEHNR, CDR2 FQNEAQ (reference sequence). V lost 4 bases to trimming and J lost 7 bases, with 17 bases between them. The CDR3 loop reads CASSWAPTARNEQFF. CDR3 bases: TGTGCCAGCAGCTGGGCCCCGACAGCCAGAAATGAGCAGTTCTTC.

In its sample, this clone was seen a few times. The V and J genes are TRBV6-5 and TRBJ1-1; 8 nucleotides agree with TRBD1. The CDR3 spans 12 residues. Germline V gene data show CDR1 as MNHEY and CDR2 as SVGAGI. V dropped 5 bases and J dropped 4; count of bases not matched to a gene: 0. In nucleotides, the CDR3 is TGTGCCAGCAGTACAGGGGGCACTGAAGCTTTCTTT. This sequence encodes CASSTGGTEAFF.

The rearrangement joins TRBV28 to TRBJ1-4, with 11 bases identical to TRBD1. Germline assignment: CDR1 MDHEN and CDR2 SYDVKM. Trimming at V came to 4 bases and at J to 8 bases, leaving 6 bases not matched to a gene. The CDR3 has 15 amino acids. CDR3 sequence reads: CASSSAGTGGEKLFF. In DNA, the CDR3 is TGTGCCAGCAGTTCCGCGGGGACAGGGGGGGAAAAACTGTTTTTT. The entire variable domain, with the rest obtained from reference TRBV28 and TRBJ1-4, is as follows: DVKVTQSSRYLVKRTGEKVFLECVQDMDHENMFWYRQDPGLGLRLIYFSYDVKMKEKGDIPEGYSVSREKKERFSLILESASTNQTSMYLCASSSAGTGGEKLFFGSGTQLSVL.

This chain connects TRBV4-3 to TRBJ2-5; D is undetermined. V lost 0 bases and J 3 bases, leaving 11 bases between the germline ends. The CDR3 covers 15 residues. Germline V gene data show CDR1 as LGHNA and CDR2 as YSLEER. The CDR3 bases are TGCGCCAGCAGCCAAGAGTTTGTTAGTGAAGAGACCCAGTACTTC. It codes for CASSQEFVSEETQYF.

The rearrangement uses TRBV9 and TRBJ2-7; 13 bases agree with TRBD2. With V trimmed by 4 bases and J by 3 bases, 4 bases remained unmatched. The germline gives CDR1 SGDLS, CDR2 YYNGEE. The CDR3 length is 15 residues. The CDR3 DNA is TGTGCCAGCAGCCCATGGACTAGCGGGGGCTACGAGCAGTACTTC. Protein sequence: CASSPWTSGGYEQYF.

V and J are TRBV11-2 and TRBJ2-3; perhaps TRBD1 as D (5 bases). The CDR3 extends over 14 amino acids. Germline V gives CDR1 SGHAT, CDR2 FQNNGV. Between the trimmed V and J ends, which lost 2 bases and 4 bases, there was a span of 10 bases. CDR3 protein: CASSLMGQADTQYF. For the CDR3, the DNA is TGTGCCAGCAGCTTAATGGGGCAAGCAGATACGCAGTATTTT.

The chain joins TRBV9 to TRBJ2-3; the match to TRBD2 covers 7 bases. Germline CDR1 and CDR2: SGDLS and YYNGEE. The CDR3 length is 16 residues. V lost 0 bases to trimming and J lost 0 bases; unmatched junction nucleotides: 4. The CDR3 region has the DNA TGTGCCAGCAGCGTAGAAGTCGGGAGGAGCACAGATACGCAGTATTTT. It translates to CASSVEVGRSTDTQYF.

This clone appeared a single time. J is TRBJ2-1 and V is TRBV19; 12 bases agree with TRBD1. The germline V gene has CDR1 LNHDA and CDR2 SQIVND (reference sequence). After removal of 3 bases from V and 15 bases from J, the junction contained 3 bases not matched to a gene. This CDR3 is 12 amino acids long. The CDR3 loop reads CASSIGTGGRFF. CDR3 nucleotide sequence: TGTGCCAGTAGTATTGGGACAGGGGGCCGGTTCTTC.

The V call is TRBV27, the J call TRBJ2-5; the match to TRBD2 covers 14 bases. This CDR3 region has 15 residues. CDR1 and CDR2 from the germline V gene are MNHEY and SMNVEV (reference sequence). Unmatched junction bases numbered 7, after V lost 6 bases and J lost 7 bases. The CDR3 loop reads CASSPTSGGAGTQYF. CDR3 sequence (DNA): TGTGCCAGCAGCCCGACTAGCGGGGGGGCGGGGACCCAGTACTTC.

V and J are TRBV6-5 and TRBJ2-2; D might be TRBD2 (6 bases). V was cut by 6 bases and J by 9 bases, with 11 bases left in between. Germline values: CDR1 MNHEY, CDR2 SVGAGI. CDR3 length: 12 amino acids. CDR3 protein: CASSSRDWELFF. The CDR3 DNA sequence: TGTGCCAGCAGCTCCCGGGACTGGGAGCTGTTTTTT.

J is TRBJ2-1 and V is TRBV4-1, with 9 bases matching TRBD2. CDR1 and CDR2 (germline): MGHRA, YSYEKL. The CDR3 has 14 amino acids. With 0 bases clipped from V and 13 bases from J, the junction kept 7 bases outside the gene matches. The CDR3 is CASSQDIGREGQFF. CDR3 nucleotide sequence: TGCGCCAGCAGCCAAGATATAGGGCGGGAGGGCCAGTTCTTC.